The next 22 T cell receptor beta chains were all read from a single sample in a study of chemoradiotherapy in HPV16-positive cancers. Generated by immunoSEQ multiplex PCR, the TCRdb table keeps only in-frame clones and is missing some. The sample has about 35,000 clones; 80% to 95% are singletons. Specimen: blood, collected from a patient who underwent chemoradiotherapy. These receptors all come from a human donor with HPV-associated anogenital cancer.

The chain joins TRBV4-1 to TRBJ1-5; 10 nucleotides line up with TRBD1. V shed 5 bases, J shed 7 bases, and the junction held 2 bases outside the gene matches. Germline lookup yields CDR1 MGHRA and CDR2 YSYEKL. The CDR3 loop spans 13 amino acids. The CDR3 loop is CASSGDRGQPQHF. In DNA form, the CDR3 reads TGCGCCAGCAGCGGGGACAGGGGCCAGCCCCAGCATTTT.

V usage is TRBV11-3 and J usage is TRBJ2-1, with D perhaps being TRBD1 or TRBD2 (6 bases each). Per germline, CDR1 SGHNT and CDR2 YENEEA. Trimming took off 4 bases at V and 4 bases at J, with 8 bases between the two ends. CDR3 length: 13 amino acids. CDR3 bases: TGTGCCAGCAGCTGGAGGGGGTACAATGAGCAGTTCTTC. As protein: CASSWRGYNEQFF.

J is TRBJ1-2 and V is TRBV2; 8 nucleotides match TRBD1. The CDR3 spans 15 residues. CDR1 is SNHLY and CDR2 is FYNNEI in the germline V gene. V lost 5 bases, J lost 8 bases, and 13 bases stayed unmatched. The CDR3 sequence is CASSYRGQGNFGYTF. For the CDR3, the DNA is TGTGCCAGCAGTTATAGAGGACAGGGAAATTTCGGCTACACCTTC.

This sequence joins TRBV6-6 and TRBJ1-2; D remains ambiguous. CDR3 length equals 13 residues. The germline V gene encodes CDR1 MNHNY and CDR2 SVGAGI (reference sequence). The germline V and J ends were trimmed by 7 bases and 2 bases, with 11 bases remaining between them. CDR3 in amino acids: CASIPDRNYGYTF. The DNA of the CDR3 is TGTGCCAGCATTCCAGACCGCAACTATGGCTACACCTTC.

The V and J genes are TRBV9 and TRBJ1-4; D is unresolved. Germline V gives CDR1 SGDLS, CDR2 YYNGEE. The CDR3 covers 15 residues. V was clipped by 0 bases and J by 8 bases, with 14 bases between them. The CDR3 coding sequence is TGTGCCAGCAGCGTAGATGGAGGCCTCAGGGAAAAACTGTTTTTT. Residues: CASSVDGGLREKLFF.

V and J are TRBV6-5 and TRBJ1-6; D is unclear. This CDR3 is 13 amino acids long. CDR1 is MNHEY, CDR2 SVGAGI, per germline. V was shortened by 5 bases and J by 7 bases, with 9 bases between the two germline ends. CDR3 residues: CASSRQLNSPLHF. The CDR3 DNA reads TGTGCCAGCAGTCGGCAATTGAATTCACCCCTCCACTTT.

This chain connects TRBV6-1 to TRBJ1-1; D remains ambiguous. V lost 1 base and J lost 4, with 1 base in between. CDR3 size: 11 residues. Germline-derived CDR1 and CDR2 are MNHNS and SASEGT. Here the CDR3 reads CASSEVTEAFF. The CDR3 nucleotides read TGTGCCAGCAGTGAAGTCACTGAAGCTTTCTTT.

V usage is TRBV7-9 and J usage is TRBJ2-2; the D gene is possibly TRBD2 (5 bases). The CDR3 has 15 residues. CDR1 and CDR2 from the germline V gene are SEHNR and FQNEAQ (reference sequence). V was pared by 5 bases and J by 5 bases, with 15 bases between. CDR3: CASSLTGSDTGELFF. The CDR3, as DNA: TGTGCCAGCAGCCTGACGGGGTCTGATACCGGGGAGCTGTTTTTT.

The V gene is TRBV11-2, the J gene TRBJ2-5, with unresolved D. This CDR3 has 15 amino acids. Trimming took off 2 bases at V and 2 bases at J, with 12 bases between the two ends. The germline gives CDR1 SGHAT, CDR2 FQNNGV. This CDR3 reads CASSLSGGIQETQYF. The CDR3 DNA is TGTGCCAGCAGCTTATCGGGCGGCATACAAGAGACCCAGTACTTC.

The CDR3 sequence is CASSPGTWTARTGELFF. The CDR3 DNA reads TGTGCCAGCAGCCCCGGCACTTGGACGGCTAGGACCGGGGAGCTGTTTTTT. The V and J genes are TRBV11-2 and TRBJ2-2; D unresolved. The V end was cut by 5 bases, the J end by 5 bases, with 21 bases between. This CDR3 is built from 17 residues. The germline V gene has CDR1 SGHAT and CDR2 FQNNGV.

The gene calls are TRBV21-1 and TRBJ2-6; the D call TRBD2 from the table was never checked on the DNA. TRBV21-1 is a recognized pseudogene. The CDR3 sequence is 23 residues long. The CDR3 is CASSKEEAKPAGGKRPGANVLTF. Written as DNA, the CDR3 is TGTGCCAGCAGCAAAGAAGAGGCCAAGCCAGCGGGGGGCAAAAGGCCTGGGGCCAACGTCCTGACTTTC.

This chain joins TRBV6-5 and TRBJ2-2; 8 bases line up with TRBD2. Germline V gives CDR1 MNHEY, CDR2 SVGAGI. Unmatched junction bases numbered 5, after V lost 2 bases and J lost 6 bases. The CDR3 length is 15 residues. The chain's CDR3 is CASSYRATSAGELFF. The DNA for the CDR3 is TGTGCCAGCAGTTACAGGGCGACTAGCGCCGGGGAGCTGTTTTTT.

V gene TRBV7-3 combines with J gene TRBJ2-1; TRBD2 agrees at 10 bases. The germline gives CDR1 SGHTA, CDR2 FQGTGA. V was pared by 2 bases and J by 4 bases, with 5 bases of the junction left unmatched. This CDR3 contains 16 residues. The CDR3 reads CASSLRLAGVYNEQFF. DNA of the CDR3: TGTGCCAGCAGCTTACGCCTAGCGGGGGTTTACAATGAGCAGTTCTTC.

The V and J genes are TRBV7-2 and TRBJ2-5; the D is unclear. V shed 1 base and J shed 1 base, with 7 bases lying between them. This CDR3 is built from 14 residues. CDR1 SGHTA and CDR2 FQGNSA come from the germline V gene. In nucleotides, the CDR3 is TGTGCCAGCAGCTTAGGTTCCACCCAAGAGACCCAGTACTTC. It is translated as CASSLGSTQETQYF.

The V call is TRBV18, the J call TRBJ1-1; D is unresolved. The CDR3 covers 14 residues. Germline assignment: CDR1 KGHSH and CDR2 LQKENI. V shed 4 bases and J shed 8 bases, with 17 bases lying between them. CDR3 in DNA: TGTGCCAGCTCACAGACGACTGTTTTAGGCGAAGCTTTCTTT. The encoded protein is CASSQTTVLGEAFF.

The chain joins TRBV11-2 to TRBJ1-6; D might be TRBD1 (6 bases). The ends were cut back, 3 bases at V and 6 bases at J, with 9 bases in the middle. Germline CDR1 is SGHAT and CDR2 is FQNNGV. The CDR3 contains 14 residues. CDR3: CASSLGGSNSPLHF. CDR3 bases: TGTGCCAGCAGCTTGGGGGGCTCTAATTCACCCCTCCACTTT.

CDR3 loop: CASSWGQGFTNEKLFF. CDR3 sequence (DNA): TGTGCCAGCAGTTGGGGACAGGGGTTCACTAATGAAAAACTGTTTTTT. This chain joins TRBV6-6 and TRBJ1-4, with 10 positions matching TRBD1. V trimming: 4 bases; J trimming: 2 bases; junction bases outside the gene matches: 4. The CDR3 contains 16 residues. Germline V gene lookup returns CDR1 MNHNY and CDR2 SVGAGI (reference sequence).

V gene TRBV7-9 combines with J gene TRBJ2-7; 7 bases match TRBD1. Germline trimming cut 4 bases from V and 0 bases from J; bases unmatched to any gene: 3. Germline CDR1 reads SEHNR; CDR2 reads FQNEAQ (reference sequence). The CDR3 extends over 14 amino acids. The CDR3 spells CASSYGQASYEQYF. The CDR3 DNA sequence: TGTGCCAGCAGCTACGGACAGGCCTCCTACGAGCAGTACTTC.

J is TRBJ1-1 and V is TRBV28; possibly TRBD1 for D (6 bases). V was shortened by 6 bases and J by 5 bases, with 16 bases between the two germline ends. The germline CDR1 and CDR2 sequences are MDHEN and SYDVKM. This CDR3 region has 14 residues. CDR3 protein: CASSLQQGKTEAFF. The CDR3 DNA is TGTGCCAGCAGCCTCCAACAGGGCAAAACTGAAGCTTTCTTT.

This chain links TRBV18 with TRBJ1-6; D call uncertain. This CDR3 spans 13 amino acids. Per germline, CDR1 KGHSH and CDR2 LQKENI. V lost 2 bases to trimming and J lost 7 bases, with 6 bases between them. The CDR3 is CASSPSGNSPLHF. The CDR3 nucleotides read TGTGCCAGCTCACCATCAGGCAATTCACCCCTCCACTTT.

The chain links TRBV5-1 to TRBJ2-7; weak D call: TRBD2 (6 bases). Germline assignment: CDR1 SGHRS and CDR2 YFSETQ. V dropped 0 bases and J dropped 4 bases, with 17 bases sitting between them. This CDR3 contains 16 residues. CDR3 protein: CASSLEVYGGKYEQYF. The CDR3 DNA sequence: TGCGCCAGCAGCTTGGAGGTCTATGGGGGGAAGTACGAGCAGTACTTC. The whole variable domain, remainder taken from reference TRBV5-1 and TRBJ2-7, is KAGVTQTPRYLIKTRGQQVTLSCSPISGHRSVSWYQQTPGQGLQFLFEYFSETQRNKGNFPGRFSGRQFSNSRSEMNVSTLELGDSALYLCASSLEVYGGKYEQYFGPGTRLTVT.

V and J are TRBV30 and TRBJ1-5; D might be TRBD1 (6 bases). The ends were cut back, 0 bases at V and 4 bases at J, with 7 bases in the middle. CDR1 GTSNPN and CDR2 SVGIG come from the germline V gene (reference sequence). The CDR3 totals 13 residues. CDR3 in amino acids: CAWSVGGNQPQHF. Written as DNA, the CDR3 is TGTGCCTGGAGTGTAGGGGGTAATCAGCCCCAGCATTTT.